This TCR beta chain appears in the sequencing data of a study of blood T cell repertoires in COVID-19 (TCRdb year 2020). Background on the whole study: Samples covering the acute and convalescent phases of COVID-19 were provided by collaborators in the United States, Italy and Spain. The prospective study material was composed of cDNA or gDNA derived from T cells, B-cell-depleted T cells, or PBMCs. Samples came from the ongoing ImmuneRACE study (first 160 participants) plus 1,254 subjects from 6 global collaborators. A de-identified subject ID, COVID-19 status, age in years and sex were almost always included in the sample metadata. HLA class I and class II types, where available, came from metadata supplied by the sample provider rather than from assay-based typing. Deeply sampled blood TCRbeta repertoires from subjects exposed to, actively infected with, or recovered from COVID-19 were included in the dataset. A freely available public database, intended as a resource for researchers studying the immune response to SARS-CoV-2, is where the repertoires were released. The paper's findings and limits, for the study overall: Clinical and demographic metadata were provided uncurated, with the amount varying by source and participant.

Participants in the prospective study were aged about 18 to 95 years, lived in 20 to 30 United States geographic areas, and enrolled through a virtual design. In the prospective study, cohorts were assigned on the basis of participant-reported clinical history obtained from a screening survey and a study questionnaire. For ImmuneRACE Cohort 3, a participant was defined as recovered based on two consecutive negative NP/OP PCR tests, clearance by a healthcare professional, or resolution of symptoms. Each participant in the prospective study had whole blood, serum and a nasopharyngeal or oropharyngeal swab collected by mobile phlebotomists. Prospective study participants could optionally give additional blood draws and questionnaires over a roughly 2-month period. Before DNA extraction, prospective study blood samples were shipped either frozen or at room temperature. The CDR3 runs 15 amino acids, cysteine and phenylalanine included. Only CDR3 DNA remains: 45 bases, in frame from the first base. Looking up the germline V gene (reference sequence) yields CDR1 SGHNT and CDR2 YYREEE. Germline trimming: 4 bases from V, 5 bases from J; junction bases outside gene matches: 11.

This clone appeared a few times. This clone's antigen is unknown. Within one base of it there is no much larger clone, and no base qualities were kept. TCRbeta CDR3 regions were amplified from genomic DNA by means of the immunoSEQ Assay, a bias-controlled multiplex PCR. Processing in the source paper ran as follows. The number of nucleated cells in each sample was estimated by amplification of reference gene primers within the assay. To quantify the absolute abundance of each unique TCRbeta CDR3 rearrangement, sequence reads were collapsed and filtered. For each sample, productive Simpson clonality was calculated by taking the square root of Simpson's diversity index across productive rearrangements. Drawn from immuneACCESS, this table holds only the in-frame rearrangements with V and J called that TCRdb kept. Clones are partly lost; checked studies trace under half to an unresolved V gene and leave the rest unexplained. Clone size and the V and J calls come from that table; the DNA yielded D and trimming. The sample profile shows 200,000 or so clones; roughly four fifths of them were found once. The ten largest make up about 1.8% of the sample.

The chain couples TRBV5-4 to TRBJ1-2; a stretch of 7 junction bases matches TRBD1. The sample was PBMCs or T cells enriched from blood (not recorded which). The TCR sequence derives from a man aged 55 to 70 who had recovered from COVID-19. The encoded CDR3 is CASSAGTERGYGYTF. The sequence in DNA is TGTGCCAGCAGCGCGGGGACAGAACGTGGGTATGGCTACACCTTC.